This TCR beta chain derives from a study of control samples from healthy donors and cancer patients. Measured with immunoSEQ multiplex PCR; TCRdb has only the in-frame clones, and not every one. The table lists 70,000 or so clones, 84% of them singletons, with under 30% in the top ten. Trimming stripped 2 bases from V and 4 bases from J, with 9 bases between. The CDR3 spans 13 residues. This clonotype originated in a man between 50 and 59 years old in good health. The sample taken for sequencing was blood. The V gene is TRBV12-3 or TRBV12-4, the J gene TRBJ2-7; no clear D. CDR3 DNA sequence: TGTGCCAGCAGTTTACGATCTGAATACGAGCAGTACTTC. This codes for CASSLRSEYEQYF.